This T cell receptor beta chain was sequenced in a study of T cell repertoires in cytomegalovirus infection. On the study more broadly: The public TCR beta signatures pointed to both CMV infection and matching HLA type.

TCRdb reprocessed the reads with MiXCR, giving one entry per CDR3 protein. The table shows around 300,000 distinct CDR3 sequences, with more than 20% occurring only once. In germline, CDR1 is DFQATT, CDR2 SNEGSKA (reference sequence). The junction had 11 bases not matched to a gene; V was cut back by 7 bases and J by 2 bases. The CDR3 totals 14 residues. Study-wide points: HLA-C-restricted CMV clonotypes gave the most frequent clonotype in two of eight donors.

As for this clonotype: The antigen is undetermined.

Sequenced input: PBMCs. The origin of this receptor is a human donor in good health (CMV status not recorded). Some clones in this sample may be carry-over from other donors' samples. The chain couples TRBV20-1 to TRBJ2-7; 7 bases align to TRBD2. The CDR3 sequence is CSVSNGGITYEQYF. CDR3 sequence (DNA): TGCAGTGTTTCAAACGGGGGGATTACCTACGAGCAGTACTTC.